One and the same sample provided the 4 T cell receptor beta chains below, sequenced in a study of blood T cell repertoires in COVID-19. Measured with immunoSEQ multiplex PCR; TCRdb has only the in-frame clones, and not every one. The table shows about 110,000 clones, with about three quarters occurring only once. Sequencing used peripheral blood. These receptors came from a man between 65 and 85 years old with acute or convalescent COVID-19.

This chain connects TRBV7-9 to TRBJ2-2; D perhaps matches TRBD1 (5 bases). Per germline, CDR1 SEHNR and CDR2 FQNEAQ (reference sequence). The V and J ends lost 5 bases and 5 bases respectively, with 12 bases between them. The CDR3 length is 14 residues. The CDR3 spells CASSRRVRTGELFF. CDR3 nucleotides: TGTGCCAGCAGCCGCAGGGTTAGGACCGGGGAGCTGTTTTTT.

This clone was recorded once. The chain links TRBV5-1 to TRBJ2-3; 8 bases align to TRBD1. From germline, CDR1 is SGHRS and CDR2 YFSETQ. Trimming at V came to 0 bases and at J to 5 bases, leaving 11 bases not matched to a gene. The CDR3 spans 17 residues. CDR3 DNA sequence: TGCGCCAGCAGCTTGGGGAGTGGACAGGGCGGCGGAGATACGCAGTATTTT. It specifies CASSLGSGQGGGDTQYF.

The chain joins TRBV7-2 to TRBJ2-3; 9 bases align to TRBD1. The CDR3 length is 15 residues. Germline V gene lookup returns CDR1 SGHTA and CDR2 FQGNSA. Losses at the gene ends were 4 bases for V and 3 bases for J; bases not matched to a gene: 5. The CDR3 DNA sequence: TGTGCCAGCAGCTCGCCACAGGGGGCAACAGATACGCAGTATTTT. Translation: CASSSPQGATDTQYF.

This clone was seen just once. This chain uses TRBV18 with TRBJ2-1; D perhaps matches TRBD2 (6 bases). The CDR3 covers 12 residues. Trimming took off 3 bases at V and 14 bases at J, with 14 bases between the two ends. The germline V gene encodes CDR1 KGHSH and CDR2 LQKENI. In DNA, the CDR3 is TGTGCCAGCTCACCCGCGGGGCGGGTAGAGTTCTTC. It yields the protein CASSPAGRVEFF. Using reference TRBV18 and TRBJ2-1 for the parts outside the CDR3, the full variable domain is NAGVMQNPRHLVRRRGQEARLRCSPMKGHSHVYWYRQLPEEGLKFMVYLQKENIIDESGMPKERFSAEFPKEGPSILRIQQVVRGDSAAYFCASSPAGRVEFFGPGTRLTVL.